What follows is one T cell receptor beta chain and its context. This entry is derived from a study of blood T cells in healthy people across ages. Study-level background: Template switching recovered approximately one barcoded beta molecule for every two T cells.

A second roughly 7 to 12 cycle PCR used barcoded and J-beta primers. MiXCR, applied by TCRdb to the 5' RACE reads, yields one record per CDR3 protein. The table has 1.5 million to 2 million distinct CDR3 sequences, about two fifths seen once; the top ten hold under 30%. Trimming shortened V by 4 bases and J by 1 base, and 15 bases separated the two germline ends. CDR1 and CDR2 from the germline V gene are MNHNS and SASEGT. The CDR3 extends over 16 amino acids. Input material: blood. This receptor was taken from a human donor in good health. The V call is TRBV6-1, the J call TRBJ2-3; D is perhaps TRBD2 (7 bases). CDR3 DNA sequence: TGTGCCAGCAGTGGCTTGGGGGGGCCGCGCACAGATACGCAGTATTTT. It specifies CASSGLGGPRTDTQYF.